This T cell receptor beta chain was recovered during a study of blood T cells in healthy people across ages. The overall study: Template switching retrieved approximately one barcoded beta molecule for each two T cells. Study results and limitations: Comparison with aged donors showed that long-lived donors had more naive CD4+ cells and higher diversity.

The sample, about 10 milliliters of peripheral blood, was drawn from each donor. Notes on this clonotype: Its antigen is currently unknown.

CDR1 and CDR2 (germline): DFQATT, SNEGSKA (reference sequence). This CDR3 region has 17 residues. The junction had 10 bases not matched to a gene; V was cut back by 0 bases and J by 1 base. Sample-barcoded 5' priming and a J-beta primer mix drove a second PCR of roughly 6 to 12 cycles. TCRdb re-called the 5' RACE reads through MiXCR, storing one row per CDR3 protein. Here the sample spans over 1,500,000 distinct CDR3 sequences, about two fifths being singletons. The V call is TRBV20-1, the J call TRBJ2-7; 9 bases agree with TRBD1. The receptor comes from a human donor in good health. The sample consisted of blood. In DNA, the CDR3 is TGCAGTGCTAGAGATGACTTAGGACAGGGGTATTCCTACGAGCAGTACTTC. Its protein is CSARDDLGQGYSYEQYF.